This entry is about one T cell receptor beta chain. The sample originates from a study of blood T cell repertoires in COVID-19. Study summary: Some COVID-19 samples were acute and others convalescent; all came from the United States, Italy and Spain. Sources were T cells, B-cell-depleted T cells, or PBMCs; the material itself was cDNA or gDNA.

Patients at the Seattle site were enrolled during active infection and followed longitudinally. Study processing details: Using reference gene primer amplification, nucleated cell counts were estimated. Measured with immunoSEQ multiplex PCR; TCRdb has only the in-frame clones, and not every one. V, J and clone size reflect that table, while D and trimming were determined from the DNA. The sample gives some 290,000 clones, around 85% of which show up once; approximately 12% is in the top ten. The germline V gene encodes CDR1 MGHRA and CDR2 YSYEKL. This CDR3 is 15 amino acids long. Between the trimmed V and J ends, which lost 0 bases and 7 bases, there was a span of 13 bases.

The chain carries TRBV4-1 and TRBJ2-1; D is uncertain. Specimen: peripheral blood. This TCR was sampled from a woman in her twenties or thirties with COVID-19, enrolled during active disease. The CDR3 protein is CASSQDWLEKNEQFF. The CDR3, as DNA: TGCGCCAGCAGCCAAGATTGGCTAGAGAAAAATGAGCAGTTCTTC.